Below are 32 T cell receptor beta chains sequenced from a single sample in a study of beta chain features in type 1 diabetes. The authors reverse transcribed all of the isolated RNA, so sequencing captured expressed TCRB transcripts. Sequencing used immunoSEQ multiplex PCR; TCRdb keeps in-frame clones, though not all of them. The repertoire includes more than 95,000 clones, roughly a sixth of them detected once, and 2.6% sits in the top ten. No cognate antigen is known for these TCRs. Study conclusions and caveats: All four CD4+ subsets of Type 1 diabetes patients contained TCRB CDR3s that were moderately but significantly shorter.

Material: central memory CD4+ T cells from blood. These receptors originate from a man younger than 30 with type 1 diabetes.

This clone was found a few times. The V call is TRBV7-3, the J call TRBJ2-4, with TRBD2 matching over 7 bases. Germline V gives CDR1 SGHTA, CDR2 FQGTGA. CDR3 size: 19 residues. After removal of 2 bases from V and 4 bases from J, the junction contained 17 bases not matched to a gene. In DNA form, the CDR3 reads TGTGCCAGCAGCTTAGAACCCCGGGAGGCCGGTTTTTCAAAAAACATTCAGTACTTC. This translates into CASSLEPREAGFSKNIQYF.

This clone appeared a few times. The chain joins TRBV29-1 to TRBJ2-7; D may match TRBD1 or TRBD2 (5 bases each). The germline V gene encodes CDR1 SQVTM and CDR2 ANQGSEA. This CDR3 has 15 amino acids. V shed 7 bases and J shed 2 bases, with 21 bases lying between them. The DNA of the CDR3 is TGCAGCGGTGGCGGTGGGACGCCTTCAACCTACGAGCAGTACTTC. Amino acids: CSGGGGTPSTYEQYF.

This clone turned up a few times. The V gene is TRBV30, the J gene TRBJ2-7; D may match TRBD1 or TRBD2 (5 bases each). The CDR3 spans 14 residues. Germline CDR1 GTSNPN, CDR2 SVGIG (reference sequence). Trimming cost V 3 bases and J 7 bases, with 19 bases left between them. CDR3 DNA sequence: TGTGCCTGGAGCCTTGGGACCGGATTACGGGAGCAGTACTTC. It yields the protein CAWSLGTGLREQYF.

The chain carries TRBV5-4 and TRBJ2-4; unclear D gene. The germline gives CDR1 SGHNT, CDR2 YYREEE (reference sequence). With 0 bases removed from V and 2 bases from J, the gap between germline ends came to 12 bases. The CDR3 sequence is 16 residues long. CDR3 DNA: TGTGCCAGCAGCTTGGGGTCTGGTATGTCCAAAAACATTCAGTACTTC. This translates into CASSLGSGMSKNIQYF.

The CDR3 sequence: CAISVGQGIGTQYF. Here the CDR3 DNA reads TGTGCCATCAGTGTGGGACAGGGGATTGGGACCCAGTACTTC. This rearrangement joins TRBV10-3 to TRBJ2-5; 10 bases fit TRBD1. With 4 bases clipped from V and 7 bases from J, the junction kept 6 bases outside the gene matches. The germline gives CDR1 ENHRY, CDR2 SYGVKD. This CDR3 is built from 14 residues.

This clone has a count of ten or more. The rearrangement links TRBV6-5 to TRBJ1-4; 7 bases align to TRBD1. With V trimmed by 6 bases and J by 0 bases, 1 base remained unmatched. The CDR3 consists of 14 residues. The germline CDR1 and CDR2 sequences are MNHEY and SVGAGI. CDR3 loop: CASRGTATNEKLFF. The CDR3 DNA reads TGTGCCAGCAGGGGGACAGCAACTAATGAAAAACTGTTTTTT.

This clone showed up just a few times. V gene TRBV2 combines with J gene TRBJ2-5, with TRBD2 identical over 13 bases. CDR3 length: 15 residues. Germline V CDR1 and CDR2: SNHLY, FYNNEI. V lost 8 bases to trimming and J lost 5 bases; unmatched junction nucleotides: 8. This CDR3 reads CASRTSGSSYETQYF. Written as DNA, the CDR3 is TGTGCCAGCCGGACTAGCGGGAGTAGCTATGAGACCCAGTACTTC. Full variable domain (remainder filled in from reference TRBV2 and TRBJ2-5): EPEVTQTPSHQVTQMGQEVILRCVPISNHLYFYWYRQILGQKVEFLVSFYNNEISEKSEIFDDQFSVERPDGSNFTLKIRSTKLEDSAMYFCASRTSGSSYETQYFGPGTRLLVL.

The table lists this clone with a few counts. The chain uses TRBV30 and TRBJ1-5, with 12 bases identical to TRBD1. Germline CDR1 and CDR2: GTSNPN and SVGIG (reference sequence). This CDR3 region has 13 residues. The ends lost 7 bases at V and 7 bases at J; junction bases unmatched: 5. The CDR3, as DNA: TGTGCCTCTCACGGGACAGGGGGCCAGCCCCAGCATTTT. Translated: CASHGTGGQPQHF.

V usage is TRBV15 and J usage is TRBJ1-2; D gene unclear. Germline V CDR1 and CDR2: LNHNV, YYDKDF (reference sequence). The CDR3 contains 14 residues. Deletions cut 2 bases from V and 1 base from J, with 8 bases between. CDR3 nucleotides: TGTGCCACCAGCAGAATTGGGGTTAACTATGGCTACACCTTC. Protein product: CATSRIGVNYGYTF.

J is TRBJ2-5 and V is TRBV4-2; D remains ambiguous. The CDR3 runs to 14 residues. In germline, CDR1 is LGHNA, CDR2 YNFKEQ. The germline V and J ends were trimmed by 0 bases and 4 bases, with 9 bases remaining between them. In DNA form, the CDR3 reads TGTGCCAGCAGCCAAGAACCCCGAGGAGAGACCCAGTACTTC. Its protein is CASSQEPRGETQYF.

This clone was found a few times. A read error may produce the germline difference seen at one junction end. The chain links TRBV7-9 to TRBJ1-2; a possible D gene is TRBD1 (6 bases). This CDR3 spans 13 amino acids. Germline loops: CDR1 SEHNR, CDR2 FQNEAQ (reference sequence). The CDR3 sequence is CASSQTGISTCFF. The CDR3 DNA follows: TGTGCCAGCAGCCAAACAGGGATCTCCACCTGCTTCTTC.

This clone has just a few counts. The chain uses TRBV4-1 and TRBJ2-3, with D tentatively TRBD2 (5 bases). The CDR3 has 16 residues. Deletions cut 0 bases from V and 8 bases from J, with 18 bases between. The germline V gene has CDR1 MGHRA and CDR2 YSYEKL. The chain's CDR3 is CASSQEKDSSFRTQYF. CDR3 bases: TGCGCCAGCAGCCAAGAAAAGGACTCTTCCTTCCGTACGCAGTATTTT.

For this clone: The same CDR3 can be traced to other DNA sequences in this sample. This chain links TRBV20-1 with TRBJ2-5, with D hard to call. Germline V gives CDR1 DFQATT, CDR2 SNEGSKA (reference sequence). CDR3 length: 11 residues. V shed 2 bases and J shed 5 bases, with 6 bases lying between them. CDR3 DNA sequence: TGCAGTGCTAGACCTCTCGAGACCCAGTACTTC. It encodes CSARPLETQYF.

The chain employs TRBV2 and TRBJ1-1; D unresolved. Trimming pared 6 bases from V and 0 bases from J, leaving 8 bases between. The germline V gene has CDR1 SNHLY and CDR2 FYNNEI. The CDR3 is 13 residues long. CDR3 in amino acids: CASRRDMNTEAFF. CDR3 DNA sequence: TGTGCCAGCAGAAGAGACATGAACACTGAAGCTTTCTTT.

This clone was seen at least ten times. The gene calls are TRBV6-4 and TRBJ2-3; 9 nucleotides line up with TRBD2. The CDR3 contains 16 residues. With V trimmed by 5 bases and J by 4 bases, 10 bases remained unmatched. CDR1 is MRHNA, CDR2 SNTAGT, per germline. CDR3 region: CASSLSGRTGPDTQYF. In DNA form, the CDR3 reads TGTGCCAGCAGTCTCAGCGGGAGGACGGGGCCAGATACGCAGTATTTT.

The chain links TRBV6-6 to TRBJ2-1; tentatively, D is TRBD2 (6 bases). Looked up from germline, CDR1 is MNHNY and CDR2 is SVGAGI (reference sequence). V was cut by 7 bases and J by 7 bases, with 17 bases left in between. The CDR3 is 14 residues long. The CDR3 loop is CASTRASERNEQFF. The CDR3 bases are TGTGCCAGCACCCGGGCTAGCGAGAGGAATGAGCAGTTCTTC.

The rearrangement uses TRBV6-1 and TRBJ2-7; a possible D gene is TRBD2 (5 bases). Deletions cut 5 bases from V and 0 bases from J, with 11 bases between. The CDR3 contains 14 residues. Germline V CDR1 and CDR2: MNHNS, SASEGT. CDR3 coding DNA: TGTGCCAGCAGTACGGACTGGCTCTCCTACGAGCAGTACTTC. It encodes CASSTDWLSYEQYF.

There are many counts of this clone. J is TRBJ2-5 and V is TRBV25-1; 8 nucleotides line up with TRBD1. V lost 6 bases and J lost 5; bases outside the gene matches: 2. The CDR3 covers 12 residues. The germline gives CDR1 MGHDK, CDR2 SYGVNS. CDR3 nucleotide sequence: TGTGCCAGCAGGGACAGGGACGAGACCCAGTACTTC. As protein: CASRDRDETQYF.

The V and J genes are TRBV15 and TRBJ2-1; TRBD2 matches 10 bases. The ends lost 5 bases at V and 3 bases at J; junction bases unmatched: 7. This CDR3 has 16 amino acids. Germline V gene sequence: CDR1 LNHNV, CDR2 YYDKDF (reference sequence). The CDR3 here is CATSGTLAGDYNEQFF. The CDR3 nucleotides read TGTGCCACCAGCGGTACGCTAGCGGGGGACTACAATGAGCAGTTCTTC.

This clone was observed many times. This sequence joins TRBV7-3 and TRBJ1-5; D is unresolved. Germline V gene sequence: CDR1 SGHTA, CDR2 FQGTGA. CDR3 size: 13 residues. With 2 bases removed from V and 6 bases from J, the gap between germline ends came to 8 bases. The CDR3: CASSLDLGQPQHF. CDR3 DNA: TGTGCCAGCAGCTTAGATTTGGGTCAGCCCCAGCATTTT.

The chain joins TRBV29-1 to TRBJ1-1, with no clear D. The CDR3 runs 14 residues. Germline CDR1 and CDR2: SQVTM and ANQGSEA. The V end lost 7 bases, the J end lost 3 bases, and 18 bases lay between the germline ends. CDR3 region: CSANSRRADTEAFF. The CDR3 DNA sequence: TGCAGCGCGAATTCGCGTAGGGCGGACACTGAAGCTTTCTTT. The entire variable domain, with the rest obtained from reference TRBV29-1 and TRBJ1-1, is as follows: SAVISQKPSRDICQRGTSLTIQCQVDSQVTMMFWYRQQPGQSLTLIATANQGSEATYESGFVIDKFPISRPNLTFSTLTVSNMSPEDSSIYLCSANSRRADTEAFFGQGTRLTVV.

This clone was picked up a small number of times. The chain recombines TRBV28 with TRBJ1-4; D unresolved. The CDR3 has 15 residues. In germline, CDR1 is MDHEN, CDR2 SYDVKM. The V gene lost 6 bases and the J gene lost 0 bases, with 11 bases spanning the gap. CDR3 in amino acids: CASSLPRSTNEKLFF. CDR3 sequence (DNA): TGTGCCAGCAGCCTCCCCCGGTCAACTAATGAAAAACTGTTTTTT.

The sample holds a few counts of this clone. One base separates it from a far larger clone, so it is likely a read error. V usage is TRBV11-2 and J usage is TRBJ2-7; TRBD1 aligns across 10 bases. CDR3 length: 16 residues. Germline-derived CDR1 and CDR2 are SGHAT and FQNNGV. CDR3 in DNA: TGTCCCAGCAGCCCCGACCGGGACAGGGGCGAGAGCGAGCAGTACTTC. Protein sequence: CPSSPDRDRGESEQYF.

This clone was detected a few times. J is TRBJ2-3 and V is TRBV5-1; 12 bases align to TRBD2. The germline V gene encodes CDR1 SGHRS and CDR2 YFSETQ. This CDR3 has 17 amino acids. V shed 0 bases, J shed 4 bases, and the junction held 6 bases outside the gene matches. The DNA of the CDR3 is TGCGCCAGCAGCTTGGAAGAGACTAGCGGGAGCGCAGATACGCAGTATTTT. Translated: CASSLEETSGSADTQYF. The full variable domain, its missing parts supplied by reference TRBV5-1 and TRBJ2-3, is KAGVTQTPRYLIKTRGQQVTLSCSPISGHRSVSWYQQTPGQGLQFLFEYFSETQRNKGNFPGRFSGRQFSNSRSEMNVSTLELGDSALYLCASSLEETSGSADTQYFGPGTRLTVL.

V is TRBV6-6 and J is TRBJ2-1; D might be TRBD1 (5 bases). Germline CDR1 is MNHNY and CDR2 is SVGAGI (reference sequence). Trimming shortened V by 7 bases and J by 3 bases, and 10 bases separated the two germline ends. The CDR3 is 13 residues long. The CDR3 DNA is TGTGCCAGCACCCCAGACAGCTACAATGAGCAGTTCTTC. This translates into CASTPDSYNEQFF.

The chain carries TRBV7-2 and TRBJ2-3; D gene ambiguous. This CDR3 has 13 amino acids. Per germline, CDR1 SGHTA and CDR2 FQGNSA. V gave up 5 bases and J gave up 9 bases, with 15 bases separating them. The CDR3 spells CASSIPTGRTQYF. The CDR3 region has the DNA TGTGCCAGCAGCATCCCGACCGGAAGGACGCAGTATTTT.

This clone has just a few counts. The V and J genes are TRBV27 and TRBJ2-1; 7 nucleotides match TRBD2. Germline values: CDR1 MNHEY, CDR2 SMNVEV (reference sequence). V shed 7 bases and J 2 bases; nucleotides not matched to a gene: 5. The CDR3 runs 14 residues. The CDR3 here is CASIAGAAYNEQFF. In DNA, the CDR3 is TGTGCCAGCATCGCGGGAGCCGCCTACAATGAGCAGTTCTTC.

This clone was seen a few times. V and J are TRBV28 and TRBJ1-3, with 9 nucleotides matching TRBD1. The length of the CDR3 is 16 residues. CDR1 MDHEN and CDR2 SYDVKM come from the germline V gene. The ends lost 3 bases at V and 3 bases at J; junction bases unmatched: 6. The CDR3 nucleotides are TGTGCCAGCAGTTTGACGGGACAGGGTTATGGAAACACCATATATTTT. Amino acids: CASSLTGQGYGNTIYF.

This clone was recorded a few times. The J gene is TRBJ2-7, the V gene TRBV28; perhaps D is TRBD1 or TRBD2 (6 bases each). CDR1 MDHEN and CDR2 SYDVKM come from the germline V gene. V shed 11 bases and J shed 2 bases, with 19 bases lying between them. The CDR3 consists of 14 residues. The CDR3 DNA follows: TGTGCCGCGGCTGTAGGGGGGACTCCCTACGAGCAGTACTTC. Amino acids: CAAAVGGTPYEQYF.

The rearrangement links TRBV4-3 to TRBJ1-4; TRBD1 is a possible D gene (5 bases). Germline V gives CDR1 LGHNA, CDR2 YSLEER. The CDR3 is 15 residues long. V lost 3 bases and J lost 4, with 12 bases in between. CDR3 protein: CASSQQTGDNEKLFF. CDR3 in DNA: TGCGCCAGCAGCCAGCAAACAGGAGATAATGAAAAACTGTTTTTT.

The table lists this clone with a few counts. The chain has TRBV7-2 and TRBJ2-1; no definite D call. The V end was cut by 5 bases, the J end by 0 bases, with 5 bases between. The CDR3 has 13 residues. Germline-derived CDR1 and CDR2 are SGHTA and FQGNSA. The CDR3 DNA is TGTGCCAGCAGCCCTAGCTCCTACAATGAGCAGTTCTTC. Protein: CASSPSSYNEQFF.

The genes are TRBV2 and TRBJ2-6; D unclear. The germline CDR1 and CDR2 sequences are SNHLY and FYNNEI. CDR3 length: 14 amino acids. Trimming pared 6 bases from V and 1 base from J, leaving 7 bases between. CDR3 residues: CASRSSSGANVLTF. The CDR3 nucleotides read TGTGCCAGCAGGAGTAGTTCTGGGGCCAACGTCCTGACTTTC.